This T cell receptor (beta chain) originates from a study of graft-versus-host responses after intestinal transplantation. Whole-study context: Induction with anti-thymocyte globulin, then tacrolimus and steroids for around three years, was given to all recipients.

V trimming: 4 bases; J trimming: 5 bases; junction bases outside the gene matches: 15. The CDR3 covers 17 residues. Germline V CDR1 and CDR2: LNHDA, SQIVND (reference sequence). There were approximately 200,000 CFSE-labeled responder cells plated together with approximately 200,000 irradiated, violet-dye-labeled stimulator cells. Repertoires were generated with immunoSEQ multiplex PCR, while TCRdb's copy carries only in-frame clones and drops some. This table has approximately 15,000 clones, approximately 40% appearing once. This receptor was taken from a human patient who received an intestinal transplant. The rearrangement uses TRBV19 and TRBJ1-1, with TRBD1 identical over 8 bases. Sequencing was performed on alloreactive CD8+ T cells from a mixed lymphocyte reaction culture, taken before intestinal transplant. Subset meaning: CFSE-low proliferating T cells sorted from roughly six-day pre-transplant mixed lymphocyte reaction (GvH or HvG direction). CDR3 coding DNA: TGTGCCAGTAGTAGGGGACAGGAGCCCTATGGGAGGACTGAAGCTTTCTTT. It is translated as CASSRGQEPYGRTEAFF.